This entry lists 30 T cell receptor beta chains sequenced from one sample in a study of CD8 T cells in ankylosing spondylitis. TCRdb processed the 5' RACE reads anew with MiXCR; each CDR3 protein has one entry. This sample carries under 250,000 distinct CDR3 sequences, under 8.5% of them seen once, and the ten largest clones take 4.5% to 5%. The specimen sequenced was blood, either unsorted or a sorted T cell fraction (not recorded which). These receptors came from a female donor with ankylosing spondylitis or in good health (not recorded which).

This clonotype has a count of ten or more. CDR3 sequence (DNA): TGTGCCACCTCGGAGGGAACGGGCTACAATGAGCAGTTCTTC. This encodes CATSEGTGYNEQFF. This chain joins TRBV15 and TRBJ2-1; D might be TRBD2 (6 bases). Trimming removed 8 bases from V and 3 bases from J, with 14 bases in between. CDR1 is LNHNV, CDR2 YYDKDF, per germline (reference sequence). The CDR3 runs to 14 residues.

Ten or more counts support this clonotype. The gene calls are TRBV12-3 or TRBV12-4 and TRBJ2-1, with 8 positions matching TRBD1. The CDR3 is made up of 18 amino acids. The junction had 14 bases not matched to a gene; V was cut back by 2 bases and J by 5 bases. The CDR3 reads CASSLRGWGRGHNNEQFF. As DNA, the CDR3 is TGTGCCAGCAGTTTACGTGGGTGGGGCAGGGGGCACAACAATGAGCAGTTCTTC.

This clonotype has ten or more counts. The chain uses TRBV5-1 and TRBJ2-7; the match to TRBD2 covers 13 bases. V dropped 4 bases and J dropped 3; count of bases not matched to a gene: 7. The germline V gene encodes CDR1 SGHRS and CDR2 YFSETQ. The CDR3 is 16 amino acids. For the CDR3, the DNA is TGCGCCAGCAGCCCCACTAGCGGGAGGGCCGTCTACGAGCAGTACTTC. The encoded protein is CASSPTSGRAVYEQYF.

This clonotype was seen many times. The rearrangement joins TRBV12-3 or TRBV12-4 to TRBJ2-1, with a possible D match to TRBD2 (6 bases). This CDR3 comprises 15 residues. V was pared by 8 bases and J by 9 bases, with 23 bases between. The CDR3 region has the DNA TGTGCCAGCGCTCCCCCGTTAAGCGGGCAGGGTGAGCAGTTCTTC. Encoded protein: CASAPPLSGQGEQFF.

The chain employs TRBV11-2 and TRBJ1-2, with TRBD1 as a possible D gene (5 bases). V lost 3 bases and J lost 3, with 11 bases in between. Germline values: CDR1 SGHAT, CDR2 FQNNGV. The CDR3 runs to 14 residues. The CDR3 DNA reads as TGTGCCAGCAGCTTGGGATCGGGGGACTATGGCTACACCTTC. Encoded protein: CASSLGSGDYGYTF.

This clonotype occurred a few times. V gene TRBV2 combines with J gene TRBJ2-5, with 7 positions matching TRBD2. Germline assignment: CDR1 SNHLY and CDR2 FYNNEI. V trimming: 3 bases; J trimming: 0 bases; junction bases outside the gene matches: 4. This CDR3 has 15 residues. CDR3 loop: CASSDSGRDQETQYF. The DNA of the CDR3 is TGTGCCAGCAGTGATTCGGGGAGGGACCAAGAGACCCAGTACTTC.

This clonotype has just a few counts. The chain uses TRBV19 and TRBJ2-5; tentatively, D is TRBD2 (6 bases). Trimming left V 5 bases short and J 1 base short, with 8 bases between. The CDR3 extends over 13 amino acids. Germline lookup yields CDR1 LNHDA and CDR2 SQIVND (reference sequence). CDR3 region: CASSGDFQETQYF. The CDR3, as DNA: TGTGCCAGTAGTGGGGACTTCCAAGAGACCCAGTACTTC.

The table lists this clonotype with a few counts. V is TRBV12-5 and J is TRBJ1-1, with 7 bases that match TRBD1. From germline, CDR1 is LGHNT and CDR2 FRNRAP. J lost 3 bases, V lost 7 bases, and 5 bases had no gene match. CDR3 size: 13 residues. Here the CDR3 reads CASAGQGDTEAFF. In nucleotides, the CDR3 is TGTGCTAGTGCTGGCCAGGGGGACACTGAAGCTTTCTTT.

The chain joins TRBV7-2 to TRBJ1-2; D unresolved. CDR1 and CDR2 (germline): SGHTA, FQGNSA. CDR3 length equals 13 residues. V was cut by 6 bases and J by 4 bases, with 12 bases left in between. The CDR3 loop reads CASSPRSVYGYTF. CDR3 DNA sequence: TGTGCCAGCAGTCCTCGAAGTGTCTATGGCTACACCTTC. The variable domain in full, with the rest retrieved from reference TRBV7-2 and TRBJ1-2, is GAGVSQSPSNKVTEKGKDVELRCDPISGHTALYWYRQSLGQGLEFLIYFQGNSAPDKSGLPSDRFSAERTGGSVSTLTIQRTQQEDSAVYLCASSPRSVYGYTFGSGTRLTVV.

This clonotype was observed at least ten times. The chain carries TRBV7-4 and TRBJ2-1; perhaps TRBD2 as D (5 bases). Trimming took off 5 bases at V and 2 bases at J, with 16 bases between the two ends. This CDR3 spans 16 amino acids. From germline, CDR1 is SGHVT and CDR2 SQSDAQ. CDR3 bases: TGTGCCAGCAGCCTCCACCTCCACGGGGCCTACAATGAGCAGTTCTTC. This codes for CASSLHLHGAYNEQFF.

This clonotype has ten or more counts. This sequence joins TRBV7-9 and TRBJ2-1, with 7 bases fitting TRBD2. V was pared by 5 bases and J by 0 bases, with 10 bases of the junction left unmatched. Germline-derived CDR1 and CDR2 are SEHNR and FQNEAQ (reference sequence). This CDR3 region has 17 residues. CDR3: CASSHLGGGSSYNEQFF. For the CDR3, the DNA is TGTGCCAGCAGCCACTTGGGCGGGGGTAGCTCCTACAATGAGCAGTTCTTC. The full variable domain, in which reference TRBV7-9 and TRBJ2-1 provide the parts outside the CDR3, is DTGVSQNPRHKITKRGQNVTFRCDPISEHNRLYWYRQTLGQGPEFLTYFQNEAQLEKSRLLSDRFSAERPKGSFSTLEIQRTEQGDSAMYLCASSHLGGGSSYNEQFFGPGTRLTVL.

The V call is TRBV5-1, the J call TRBJ2-3; possibly TRBD1 or TRBD2 for D (5 bases each). Germline V gene data show CDR1 as SGHRS and CDR2 as YFSETQ. The CDR3 runs to 15 residues. The ends were cut back, 4 bases at V and 1 base at J, with 13 bases in the middle. The CDR3 coding sequence is TGCGCCAGCAGCCCGGGGCCTCCTCGCACAGATACGCAGTATTTT. Translated, it gives CASSPGPPRTDTQYF.

The sample holds many counts of this clonotype. The chain uses TRBV7-6 and TRBJ2-5, with unresolved D. Germline-derived CDR1 and CDR2 are SGHVS and FNYEAQ. V was pared by 4 bases and J by 3 bases, with 9 bases between. The CDR3 covers 13 residues. In DNA, the CDR3 is TGTGCCAGCAGCTGGAATCTAGAAGAGACCCAGTACTTC. Translating gives CASSWNLEETQYF.

This clonotype has a count of ten or more. The chain links TRBV20-1 to TRBJ2-3, with a possible D match to TRBD1 (8 bases). CDR3 length: 15 residues. CDR1 is DFQATT and CDR2 is SNEGSKA in the germline V gene (reference sequence). V dropped 8 bases and J dropped 4 bases, with 22 bases sitting between them. CDR3 DNA: TGCAGTCCATTCGGACAGGGAGGGTGGCCAGATACGCAGTATTTT. Its translation: CSPFGQGGWPDTQYF.

Ten or more counts support this clonotype. The J gene is TRBJ2-3, the V gene TRBV7-9, with 9 bases that match TRBD2. J lost 1 base, V lost 10 bases, and 9 bases had no gene match. The germline V gene has CDR1 SEHNR and CDR2 FQNEAQ (reference sequence). There are 15 residues in the CDR3. This chain's CDR3 is CATRPRTSGTDTQYF. The CDR3 DNA reads as TGTGCCACCCGACCGAGGACTAGCGGCACAGATACGCAGTATTTT.

There are many counts of this clonotype. The rearrangement links TRBV5-1 to TRBJ2-7, with 8 bases that match TRBD1. The germline V gene encodes CDR1 SGHRS and CDR2 YFSETQ. The CDR3 is 15 residues long. The trim removed 4 bases at V and 2 bases at J, leaving 8 bases unmatched. The chain's CDR3 is CASSGGQVSPYEQYF. DNA of the CDR3: TGCGCCAGCAGCGGGGGACAGGTTTCTCCCTACGAGCAGTACTTC.

This clonotype has at least ten counts. This chain uses TRBV7-2 with TRBJ2-7, with 8 bases that match TRBD2. CDR3 size: 15 residues. V was pared by 7 bases and J by 3 bases, with 11 bases of the junction left unmatched. Germline loops: CDR1 SGHTA, CDR2 FQGNSA. The CDR3 protein is CASTLSSAGVYEQYF. The CDR3 nucleotides are TGTGCCAGCACCCTGAGTTCAGCGGGAGTCTACGAGCAGTACTTC.

Many counts were recorded for this clonotype. The J gene is TRBJ2-7, the V gene TRBV2; unclear D gene. Per the germline V gene, CDR1 is SNHLY and CDR2 is FYNNEI. CDR3 length: 12 residues. V was cut by 8 bases and J by 2 bases, with 10 bases left in between. The CDR3: CASRRNTYEQYF. The CDR3 bases are TGTGCCAGCCGAAGAAACACCTACGAGCAGTACTTC.

There are many counts of this clonotype. This chain uses TRBV7-2 with TRBJ2-7; 12 bases agree with TRBD2. Germline CDR1 reads SGHTA; CDR2 reads FQGNSA. This CDR3 spans 16 amino acids. Unmatched junction bases numbered 5, after V lost 5 bases and J lost 0 bases. The DNA for the CDR3 is TGTGCCAGCAGCCTTCGACTAGCGGGGGCCTCCTACGAGCAGTACTTC. Its translation is CASSLRLAGASYEQYF.

The chain carries TRBV6-2 or TRBV6-3 and TRBJ2-3; 7 nucleotides agree with TRBD2. With 2 bases clipped from V and 2 bases from J, the junction kept 4 bases outside the gene matches. The CDR3 runs 15 residues. Germline CDR1 is MNHEY and CDR2 is SVGEGT. Here the CDR3 reads CASSYPAGTTDTQYF. Here the CDR3 DNA reads TGTGCCAGCAGTTACCCAGCGGGGACCACAGATACGCAGTATTTT.

This clonotype appeared many times. The rearrangement uses TRBV20-1 and TRBJ1-4, with D perhaps matching TRBD1 (6 bases). Trimming stripped 1 base from V and 5 bases from J, with 20 bases between. The CDR3 contains 17 residues. Germline V gene sequence: CDR1 DFQATT, CDR2 SNEGSKA (reference sequence). The CDR3 bases are TGCAGTGCTAGAGTTGGTCACCCGGGACATTTAAATGAAAAACTGTTTTTT. As protein: CSARVGHPGHLNEKLFF.

On this clonotype itself: The junction shows a germline mismatch at one end, possibly a read error. The gene calls are TRBV18 and TRBJ2-5, with TRBD1 as a possible D gene (6 bases). Looked up from germline, CDR1 is KGHSH and CDR2 is LQKENI. This CDR3 is 13 amino acids long. Written as DNA, the CDR3 is TGTACCAGCTCACAACAGGGTTTGGAGACCCAGTACTTC. This gives the protein CTSSQQGLETQYF. Supplemented by reference TRBV18 and TRBJ2-5, the full variable domain reads NAGVMQNPRHLVRRRGQEARLRCSPMKGHSHVYWYRQLPEEGLKFMVYLQKENIIDESGMPKERFSAEFPKEGPSILRIQQVVRGDSAAYFCTSSQQGLETQYFGPGTRLLVL.

This clonotype was seen repeatedly, ten times or more. The chain carries TRBV12-3 or TRBV12-4 and TRBJ2-7; perhaps D is TRBD1 or TRBD2 (5 bases each). The CDR3 length is 13 residues. V was shortened by 5 bases and J by 3 bases, with 11 bases between the two germline ends. The CDR3 coding sequence is TGTGCCAGCAGTCCGGGACGCAACTACGAGCAGTACTTC. Its translation: CASSPGRNYEQYF.

The sample holds many counts of this clonotype. The chain has TRBV20-1 and TRBJ2-7; 12 nucleotides line up with TRBD2. Germline values: CDR1 DFQATT, CDR2 SNEGSKA (reference sequence). The trim removed 7 bases at V and 6 bases at J, leaving 13 bases unmatched. CDR3 size: 15 residues. The CDR3 reads CSVGLAGGPGLEQYF. CDR3 DNA: TGCAGTGTTGGTCTAGCGGGAGGGCCGGGGCTCGAGCAGTACTTC.

Turning to this clonotype: One base away lies a much larger clone, so this may be a sequencing read error. CDR3 bases: TGTGCCATCAGTTGGAGACAGGGGGCCATCTACGAGCAGTACTTC. Encoded protein: CAISWRQGAIYEQYF. V and J are TRBV10-3 and TRBJ2-7; 10 bases agree with TRBD1. Germline CDR1 is ENHRY and CDR2 is SYGVKD. After removal of 5 bases from V and 3 bases from J, the junction contained 7 bases not matched to a gene. The CDR3 runs to 15 residues.

This clonotype occurred many times. V usage is TRBV15 and J usage is TRBJ1-1, with D tentatively TRBD1 (5 bases). Germline-derived CDR1 and CDR2 are LNHNV and YYDKDF (reference sequence). The CDR3 is made up of 14 amino acids. V was cut by 8 bases and J by 1 base, with 14 bases left in between. In nucleotides, the CDR3 is TGTGCCACCGGCCCGGGACTCAGGAACACTGAAGCTTTCTTT. This gives the protein CATGPGLRNTEAFF. The whole variable domain, remainder taken from reference TRBV15 and TRBJ1-1, is DAMVIQNPRYQVTQFGKPVTLSCSQTLNHNVMYWYQQKSSQAPKLLFHYYDKDFNNEADTPDNFQSRRPNTSFCFLDIRSPGLGDTAMYLCATGPGLRNTEAFFGQGTRLTVV.

This clonotype came up a few times. The chain is built from TRBV7-2 and TRBJ2-5; 8 bases align to TRBD2. This CDR3 spans 14 amino acids. Trimming at V came to 3 bases and at J to 4 bases, leaving 4 bases not matched to a gene. CDR1 is SGHTA, CDR2 FQGNSA, per germline. CDR3 residues: CASSFSGTPETQYF. The CDR3 coding sequence is TGTGCCAGCAGCTTTAGCGGGACGCCAGAGACCCAGTACTTC.

This clonotype appeared many times. This rearrangement joins TRBV20-1 to TRBJ1-1; D remains ambiguous. The length of the CDR3 is 14 residues. The germline gives CDR1 DFQATT, CDR2 SNEGSKA (reference sequence). V dropped 6 bases and J dropped 1 base, with 15 bases sitting between them. The CDR3 here is CSALSRRGNTEAFF. Here the CDR3 DNA reads TGCAGTGCCCTCTCTCGTCGCGGGAACACTGAAGCTTTCTTT.

This clonotype has a count of ten or more. The V gene is TRBV29-1, the J gene TRBJ1-1; D is perhaps TRBD1 (5 bases). The CDR3 extends over 14 amino acids. Per germline, CDR1 SQVTM and CDR2 ANQGSEA. The V gene lost 1 base and the J gene lost 5 bases, with 14 bases spanning the gap. The CDR3: CSVEGLIRDTEAFF. The CDR3 DNA sequence: TGCAGCGTTGAAGGACTAATCAGGGATACTGAAGCTTTCTTT.

This chain links TRBV7-6 with TRBJ2-1; 7 bases are a match to TRBD2. CDR1 is SGHVS, CDR2 FNYEAQ, per germline. This CDR3 comprises 16 residues. V gave up 4 bases and J gave up 0 bases; unmatched junction bases: 6. The CDR3 loop is CASSSSAGPSYNEQFF. Written as DNA, the CDR3 is TGTGCCAGCAGCTCTTCAGCGGGACCCTCCTACAATGAGCAGTTCTTC.